What follows are 8 T cell receptor beta chains derived from one specimen sequenced in a study of cytomegalovirus exposure and HLA in healthy donors. In the PCR, 60 Vbeta and 13 Jbeta primers were used. Clones were read by immunoSEQ multiplex PCR, and TCRdb kept only the in-frame ones, dropping some. The table has just over 150,000 clones, 60% to 85% seen once. The material sequenced was PBMCs. The source of these receptors is a woman aged 30 to 39 in good health and CMV-seronegative.

The chain uses TRBV6-5 and TRBJ2-3; TRBD2 matches at 10 bases. This CDR3 comprises 13 residues. CDR1 MNHEY and CDR2 SVGAGI come from the germline V gene. V shed 11 bases and J 4 bases; nucleotides not matched to a gene: 6. CDR3 nucleotide sequence: TGTGCCGTCCAGCGGGGGGGTTCAGATACGCAGTATTTT. Its protein is CAVQRGGSDTQYF.

On this clone: At one of its ends the junction is not consistent with the germline gene, which may arise from a read error. The chain employs TRBV7-8 and TRBJ2-7; no definite D call. This CDR3 is built from 13 residues. Germline lookup yields CDR1 SGHVS and CDR2 FQNEAQ. CDR3 nucleotides: TGTGCCTGCAGGCAGAAGCAGGCATACGAGCAGTACTTC. Protein: CACRQKQAYEQYF.

The V gene is TRBV7-2, the J gene TRBJ1-5; 8 bases line up with TRBD1. The trim removed 1 base at V and 5 bases at J, leaving 7 bases unmatched. CDR3 length: 16 amino acids. CDR1 SGHTA and CDR2 FQGNSA come from the germline V gene. The CDR3 coding sequence is TGTGCCAGCAGCTTAGAAGCCGGGACAGGTTATCAGCCCCAGCATTTT. It yields the protein CASSLEAGTGYQPQHF. The full variable domain, with the rest looked up from reference TRBV7-2 and TRBJ1-5, is GAGVSQSPSNKVTEKGKDVELRCDPISGHTALYWYRQSLGQGLEFLIYFQGNSAPDKSGLPSDRFSAERTGGSVSTLTIQRTQQEDSAVYLCASSLEAGTGYQPQHFGDGTRLSIL.

The rearrangement joins TRBV5-5 to TRBJ1-5; D may be TRBD1 (6 bases). Looked up from germline, CDR1 is SGHKS and CDR2 is YYEKEE (reference sequence). The CDR3 totals 16 residues. Trimming took off 3 bases at V and 4 bases at J, with 17 bases between the two ends. CDR3 region: CASSSQGPAQNQPQHF. As DNA, the CDR3 is TGTGCCAGCAGCTCCCAGGGGCCCGCTCAAAATCAGCCCCAGCATTTT.

The rearrangement joins TRBV7-9 to TRBJ2-7; 11 bases are shared with TRBD2. V shed 5 bases and J 3 bases; nucleotides not matched to a gene: 9. The CDR3 spans 16 residues. In germline, CDR1 is SEHNR, CDR2 FQNEAQ (reference sequence). CDR3 DNA: TGTGCCAGCAGCGTGGGGGGACTAGCGGACTACTACGAGCAGTACTTC. The encoded protein is CASSVGGLADYYEQYF.

This CDR3 is CAWSFGQGMDEQFF. Here the CDR3 DNA reads TGTGCCTGGAGTTTCGGACAGGGGATGGATGAGCAGTTCTTC. V is TRBV30 and J is TRBJ2-1, with TRBD1 identical over 9 bases. CDR1 is GTSNPN and CDR2 is SVGIG in the germline V gene (reference sequence). Trimming at V came to 2 bases and at J to 8 bases, leaving 7 bases not matched to a gene. The length of the CDR3 is 14 residues.

The V gene is TRBV5-1, the J gene TRBJ2-1; 12 nucleotides match TRBD2. The CDR3 contains 16 residues. V lost 2 bases and J lost 7; bases outside the gene matches: 7. CDR1 is SGHRS and CDR2 is YFSETQ in the germline V gene. The CDR3 loop reads CASSFPSGGAGNEQFF. CDR3 nucleotide sequence: TGCGCCAGCAGCTTCCCTAGCGGGGGGGCGGGGAATGAGCAGTTCTTC. The full variable domain, with the rest looked up from reference TRBV5-1 and TRBJ2-1, is KAGVTQTPRYLIKTRGQQVTLSCSPISGHRSVSWYQQTPGQGLQFLFEYFSETQRNKGNFPGRFSGRQFSNSRSEMNVSTLELGDSALYLCASSFPSGGAGNEQFFGPGTRLTVL.

J is TRBJ1-1 and V is TRBV4-1; possibly TRBD1 for D (5 bases). Germline V gene sequence: CDR1 MGHRA, CDR2 YSYEKL. The CDR3 extends over 16 amino acids. V dropped 4 bases and J dropped 6 bases, with 21 bases sitting between them. CDR3 DNA sequence: TGCGCCAGCAGCCGTTACCCTAGACAGTCCCTTCCTGAAGCTTTCTTT. Its protein product is CASSRYPRQSLPEAFF.